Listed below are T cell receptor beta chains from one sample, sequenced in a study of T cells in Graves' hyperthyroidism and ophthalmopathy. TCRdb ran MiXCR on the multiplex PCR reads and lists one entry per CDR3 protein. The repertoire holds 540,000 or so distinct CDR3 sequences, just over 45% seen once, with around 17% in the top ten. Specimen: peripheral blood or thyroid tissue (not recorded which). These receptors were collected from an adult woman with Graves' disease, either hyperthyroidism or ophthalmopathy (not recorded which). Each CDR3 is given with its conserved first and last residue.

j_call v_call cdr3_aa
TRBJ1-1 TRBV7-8 CASRSPGGGLTEAFF
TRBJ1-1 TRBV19 CASSVLGGTEAFF
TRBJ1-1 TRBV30 CAWSPAAFF
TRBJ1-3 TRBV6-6 CASSDRDTIYF
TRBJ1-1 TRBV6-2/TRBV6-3 CASSYSSSRGTEAFF
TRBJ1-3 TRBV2 CASSGEQPGNTIYF
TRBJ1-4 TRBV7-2 CASSLANSYYTNEKLFF
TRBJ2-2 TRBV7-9 CASPGRGRNTGELFF
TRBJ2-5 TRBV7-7 CASKREGLGQTQYF
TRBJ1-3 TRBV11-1 CASSPTGPGNTIYF
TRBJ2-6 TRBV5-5 CASTERETSGANVLTF
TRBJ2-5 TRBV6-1 CASSAGGLETQYF
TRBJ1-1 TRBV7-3 CASSYAGDQEAFF
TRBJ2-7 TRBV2 CATQDGPPEQYF
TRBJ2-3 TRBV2 CASSETDGTDTQYF
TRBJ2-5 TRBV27 CASSFQRDGETQYF
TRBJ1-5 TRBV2 CASSDIPGTGRHEHF
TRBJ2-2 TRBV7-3 CASSRGTSGRAFSRGNTGELFF
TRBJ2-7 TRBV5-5 CASSYSVLREQYF
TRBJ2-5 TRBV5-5 CASSPGHLHQETQYF
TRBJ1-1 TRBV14 CASSQRIDQLNTEAFF
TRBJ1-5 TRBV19 CASSLEGRDSRIDGQPQHF
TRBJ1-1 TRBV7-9 CASSSPGYNTEAFF
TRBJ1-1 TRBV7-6 CASSLQDSGAFGGTEAFF
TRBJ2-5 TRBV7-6 CASSLASLETQYF
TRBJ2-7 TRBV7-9 CASSLRRLAVEQYF
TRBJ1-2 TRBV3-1 CASSQDRSGSYGYTF
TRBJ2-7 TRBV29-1 CSVRAGRALYEQYF
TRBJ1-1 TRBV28 CASSTGGKTEAFF
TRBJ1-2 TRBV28 CASITPTGGPDGYTF
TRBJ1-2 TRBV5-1 CASSSGQASMVGYTF
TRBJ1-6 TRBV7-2 CASSLVSASPLHF
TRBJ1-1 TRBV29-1 CSVVVAQGLNTEAFF
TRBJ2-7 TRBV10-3 CAISEPSVTYEQYF
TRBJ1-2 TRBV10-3 CAISEAGLAGYTF
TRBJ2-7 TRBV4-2 CASSHTRDGAYEQYF
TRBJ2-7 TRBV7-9 CASSFGEHEQYF
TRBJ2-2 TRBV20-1 CSARLAGGAGELFF
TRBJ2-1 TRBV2 CAQMEGDNEQFF
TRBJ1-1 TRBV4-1 CASSQGVFDRKNTEAFF
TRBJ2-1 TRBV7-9 CASSLDPRQSSYNEQFF